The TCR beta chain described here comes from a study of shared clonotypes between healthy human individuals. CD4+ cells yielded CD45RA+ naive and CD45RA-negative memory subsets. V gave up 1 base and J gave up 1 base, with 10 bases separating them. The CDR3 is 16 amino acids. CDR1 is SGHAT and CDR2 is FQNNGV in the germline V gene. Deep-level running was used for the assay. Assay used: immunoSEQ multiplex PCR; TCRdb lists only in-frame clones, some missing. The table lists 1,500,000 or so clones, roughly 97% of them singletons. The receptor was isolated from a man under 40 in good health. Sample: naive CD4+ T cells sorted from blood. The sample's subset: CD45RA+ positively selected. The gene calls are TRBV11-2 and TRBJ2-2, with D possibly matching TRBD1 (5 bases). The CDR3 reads CASSLADSRNTGELFF. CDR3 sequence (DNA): TGTGCCAGCAGCTTAGCCGACAGTAGGAACACCGGGGAGCTGTTTTTT.